What follows are 8 T cell receptor beta chains derived from one specimen sequenced in a study of T cell responses to AZD1222 COVID-19 vaccine. Profiling relied on immunoSEQ multiplex PCR, and the TCRdb table lists in-frame clones only, not all of them. This table holds around 140,000 clones, around nine tenths found once. Specimen: peripheral blood, collected 28 days after the second AZD1222 dose. These receptors were taken from an adult who received the AZD1222 COVID-19 vaccine.

This clone occurred once. The chain carries TRBV5-4 and TRBJ2-2, with TRBD2 as a possible D gene (5 bases). Germline CDR1 is SGHNT and CDR2 is YYREEE (reference sequence). V gave up 0 bases and J gave up 0 bases, with 6 bases separating them. This CDR3 contains 15 residues. The CDR3 region has the DNA TGTGCCAGCAGCTTGGGGGAGTCGAACACCGGGGAGCTGTTTTTT. Translating gives CASSLGESNTGELFF.

V usage is TRBV7-3 and J usage is TRBJ2-7; possible D gene TRBD1, 5 bases. The germline V gene has CDR1 SGHTA and CDR2 FQGTGA. CDR3 length equals 14 residues. V lost 2 bases and J 5 bases, leaving 13 bases between the germline ends. The CDR3: CASSLGYGHDEQYF. DNA for the CDR3: TGTGCCAGCAGCTTAGGGTACGGACACGACGAGCAGTACTTC.

The chain uses TRBV18 and TRBJ2-3; 13 bases are shared with TRBD2. Germline V gives CDR1 KGHSH, CDR2 LQKENI. The CDR3 totals 17 residues. Trimming removed 0 bases from V and 5 bases from J; junction bases left unmatched: 5. CDR3: CASSPPLGLAGEDTQYF. For the CDR3, the DNA is TGTGCCAGCTCACCACCACTCGGACTAGCGGGAGAAGATACGCAGTATTTT.

J is TRBJ2-1 and V is TRBV18; possibly TRBD1 for D (6 bases). The germline V and J ends were trimmed by 4 bases and 7 bases, with 26 bases remaining between them. The CDR3 spans 18 residues. The germline V gene encodes CDR1 KGHSH and CDR2 LQKENI. The DNA for the CDR3 is TGTGCCAGCTCACAGGACCCTTTTTCGGGAAAAAGGGGGAATGAGCAGTTCTTC. Residues: CASSQDPFSGKRGNEQFF.

This chain uses TRBV4-3 with TRBJ2-5, with 7 bases identical to TRBD2. Germline trimming cut 0 bases from V and 5 bases from J; bases unmatched to any gene: 6. The CDR3 covers 15 residues. Germline V CDR1 and CDR2: LGHNA, YSLEER. DNA of the CDR3: TGCGCCAGCAGCCAAGATCGCGGGGGTTGGGAGACCCAGTACTTC. Its translation: CASSQDRGGWETQYF.

This chain joins TRBV12-3 or TRBV12-4 and TRBJ2-1; D is perhaps TRBD2 (5 bases). Between the trimmed V and J ends, which lost 6 bases and 7 bases, there was a span of 13 bases. There are 13 residues in the CDR3. The CDR3 DNA reads TGTGCCAGCAGGCCTGCCGGGGTGAATGAGCAGTTCTTC. Translation gives CASRPAGVNEQFF.

The CDR3 loop is CASSPEGYSGNTIYF. CDR3 nucleotides: TGTGCCAGCAGCCCCGAGGGGTACTCTGGAAACACCATATATTTT. This chain connects TRBV14 to TRBJ1-3; perhaps TRBD1 as D (5 bases). Looked up from germline, CDR1 is SGHDN and CDR2 is FVKESK. The CDR3 length is 15 residues. The V end was cut by 4 bases, the J end by 0 bases, with 10 bases between.

V and J are TRBV19 and TRBJ2-7, with 9 bases lining up with TRBD2. The CDR3 runs to 15 residues. The germline CDR1 and CDR2 sequences are LNHDA and SQIVND (reference sequence). The ends lost 1 base at V and 1 base at J; junction bases unmatched: 2. CDR3 amino acids: CASSIGSGSSYEQYF. CDR3 in DNA: TGTGCCAGTAGTATAGGTAGCGGGAGTTCCTACGAGCAGTACTTC.